The 27 T cell receptor beta chains given below trace back to one sample, sequenced in a study of shared clonotypes between healthy human individuals (dated by TCRdb to 2020 to 2022). The protocol used for the library was the immunoSEQ multiplex PCR assay. TCRdb provides this immuneACCESS table in a form limited to in-frame rearrangements. Some clones are lacking; in checked studies, under half of them reflect an unresolved V gene, and why the rest are absent is not known. For this sample there are about 2.5 million clones; about nine tenths appear just once. 0.37% of the sample comes from the top ten. The specimen was naive CD4+ T cells from PBMCs. The sample's cell subset or site label is to be understood as: CD45RA+ positively selected. The receptors were sampled from a man aged 18 to 29 in good health. Some clones in this sample may be carry-over from other donors' samples.

The chain links TRBV2 to TRBJ2-7; 7 nucleotides align to TRBD1. Germline-derived CDR1 and CDR2 are SNHLY and FYNNEI. CDR3 length equals 15 residues. V lost 6 bases, J lost 0 bases, and 8 bases stayed unmatched. CDR3 protein: CASSAGAGGSYEQYF. CDR3 DNA sequence: TGTGCCAGCAGCGCCGGGGCAGGGGGCTCCTACGAGCAGTACTTC.

About this clone itself: The sample holds other DNA sequences that translate to the same CDR3. The chain is built from TRBV5-1 and TRBJ2-3; 9 bases line up with TRBD1. Looked up from germline, CDR1 is SGHRS and CDR2 is YFSETQ. The CDR3 is 13 amino acids. J lost 3 bases, V lost 7 bases, and 3 bases had no gene match. In nucleotides, the CDR3 is TGCGCCAGCGGGGACAGGGCTACAGATACGCAGTATTTT. This translates into CASGDRATDTQYF.

The genes are TRBV15 and TRBJ1-5; 7 bases map to TRBD1. The V gene end was trimmed by 6 bases and the J gene end by 0 bases; junction bases not matched to a gene: 14. Germline V lookup: CDR1 LNHNV, CDR2 YYDKDF (reference sequence). CDR3 length: 18 residues. The CDR3 region has the DNA TGTGCCACCAGGACCAAACGAACAGGGGCCTTTAGCAATCAGCCCCAGCATTTT. It is translated as CATRTKRTGAFSNQPQHF.

The chain is built from TRBV14 and TRBJ1-2, with a possible D match to TRBD1 (6 bases). V shed 3 bases and J shed 3 bases, with 17 bases lying between them. Germline V gives CDR1 SGHDN, CDR2 FVKESK. This CDR3 comprises 16 residues. As DNA, the CDR3 is TGTGCCAGCAGCCATTCAGTGGCAGGGGCCTACTATGGCTACACCTTC. Amino acid sequence: CASSHSVAGAYYGYTF. The whole variable domain, filled in from reference TRBV14 and TRBJ1-2, reads EAGVTQFPSHSVIEKGQTVTLRCDPISGHDNLYWYRRVMGKEIKFLLHFVKESKQDESGMPNNRFLAERTGGTYSTLKVQPAELEDSGVYFCASSHSVAGAYYGYTFGSGTRLTVV.

The chain couples TRBV7-2 to TRBJ1-2, with D tentatively TRBD1 (5 bases). This CDR3 is built from 15 residues. V was pared by 8 bases and J by 4 bases, with 20 bases between. CDR1 is SGHTA and CDR2 is FQGNSA in the germline V gene. The CDR3 DNA follows: TGTGCCAGCGCGCCCGCCACTGGGGGAATCTATGGCTACACCTTC. It yields the protein CASAPATGGIYGYTF.

This chain uses TRBV11-1 with TRBJ1-1, with D unclear. This CDR3 contains 16 residues. Germline CDR1 reads SGHAT; CDR2 reads FQDESV (reference sequence). V was trimmed by 1 base and J by 1 base, leaving 13 bases between them. The CDR3 bases are TGTGCCAGCAGCTTAGGAGCTTGGGCACAGAACACTGAAGCTTTCTTT. Its protein product is CASSLGAWAQNTEAFF.

V is TRBV19 and J is TRBJ2-7; 7 bases match TRBD1. Germline-derived CDR1 and CDR2 are LNHDA and SQIVND (reference sequence). This CDR3 spans 15 amino acids. V shed 5 bases and J 6 bases; nucleotides not matched to a gene: 13. CDR3 nucleotide sequence: TGTGCCAGTAGTGGTTCGGACAGGCCCCCCGTCGAGCAGTACTTC. This translates into CASSGSDRPPVEQYF.

This clone came up a few times. Other nucleotide sequences in the sample specify the same CDR3. CDR3 sequence: CASSLEGSQETQYF. The CDR3 nucleotides are TGCGCCAGCAGCTTGGAGGGCAGCCAAGAGACCCAGTACTTC. This rearrangement joins TRBV5-1 to TRBJ2-5, with no clear D. Germline V gives CDR1 SGHRS, CDR2 YFSETQ. CDR3 length: 14 amino acids. Trimming shortened V by 0 bases and J by 1 base, and 7 bases separated the two germline ends.

V usage is TRBV2 and J usage is TRBJ1-4; no definite D call. The CDR3 contains 14 residues. Trimming removed 3 bases from V and 8 bases from J, with 13 bases in between. Looked up from germline, CDR1 is SNHLY and CDR2 is FYNNEI. The CDR3 sequence is CASSDGYPGEKLFF. In DNA, the CDR3 is TGTGCCAGCAGTGACGGTTACCCAGGCGAAAAACTGTTTTTT.

This chain links TRBV9 with TRBJ2-1; D could derive from TRBD1 or TRBD2 (5 bases each). CDR1 and CDR2 (germline): SGDLS, YYNGEE. The CDR3 loop spans 13 amino acids. Trimming stripped 3 bases from V and 6 bases from J, with 10 bases between. The CDR3 loop is CASSARDRNEQFF. In DNA, the CDR3 is TGTGCCAGCAGCGCACGGGACCGCAATGAGCAGTTCTTC.

This clone was detected once. The V gene is TRBV4-1, the J gene TRBJ1-2, with 7 positions matching TRBD1. The length of the CDR3 is 15 residues. Looked up from germline, CDR1 is MGHRA and CDR2 is YSYEKL. The V and J ends lost 4 bases and 0 bases, in that order; junction bases with no gene match: 5. CDR3 sequence reads: CASSLGQLANYGYTF. The CDR3 DNA reads as TGCGCCAGCAGCCTGGGACAGTTAGCTAACTATGGCTACACCTTC.

This chain joins TRBV7-9 and TRBJ2-7; D unresolved. Germline-derived CDR1 and CDR2 are SEHNR and FQNEAQ (reference sequence). V lost 4 bases and J 3 bases, leaving 7 bases between the germline ends. CDR3 length equals 12 residues. The CDR3 DNA follows: TGTGCCAGCAGCTCAGGAGTCTACGAGCAGTACTTC. This gives the protein CASSSGVYEQYF.

The rearrangement joins TRBV6-6 to TRBJ2-7; 10 nucleotides match TRBD2. Germline assignment: CDR1 MNHNY and CDR2 SVGAGI (reference sequence). The CDR3 is 15 residues long. Trimming cost V 2 bases and J 6 bases; bases outside gene matches: 7. The CDR3 here is CASSYGLAGVSEQYF. The CDR3 coding sequence is TGTGCCAGCAGTTACGGGCTAGCGGGAGTCTCCGAGCAGTACTTC.

The chain joins TRBV28 to TRBJ1-2, with 9 bases identical to TRBD1. The CDR3 runs 13 residues. Germline V lookup: CDR1 MDHEN, CDR2 SYDVKM. V gave up 7 bases and J gave up 5 bases; unmatched junction bases: 5. CDR3 region: CASTLGTGYGYTF. Here the CDR3 DNA reads TGTGCCAGCACCCTCGGGACAGGGTATGGCTACACCTTC.

This clone was counted once. The chain couples TRBV4-1 to TRBJ2-3, with 9 nucleotides matching TRBD2. This CDR3 has 19 residues. CDR1 is MGHRA and CDR2 is YSYEKL in the germline V gene. The ends lost 0 bases at V and 3 bases at J; junction bases unmatched: 13. The CDR3 protein is CASSQDMRASGERTDTQYF. CDR3 nucleotides: TGCGCCAGCAGCCAAGATATGAGAGCTAGCGGGGAGAGGACAGATACGCAGTATTTT.

This clone was recorded once. The chain uses TRBV2 and TRBJ1-1, with D maybe TRBD1 (5 bases). Germline V gives CDR1 SNHLY, CDR2 FYNNEI. V gave up 6 bases and J gave up 1 base, with 12 bases separating them. CDR3 length: 14 amino acids. CDR3: CASSSTQGNTEAFF. The CDR3 bases are TGTGCCAGCAGCTCAACGCAGGGGAACACTGAAGCTTTCTTT.

This sequence joins TRBV11-2 and TRBJ2-3; D is ambiguous. Trimming left V 5 bases short and J 2 bases short, with 5 bases between. The length of the CDR3 is 12 residues. Per germline, CDR1 SGHAT and CDR2 FQNNGV. CDR3 bases: TGTGCCAGCAGCCAAAACACAGATACGCAGTATTTT. Its protein is CASSQNTDTQYF.

A remark on this clone: Other DNA sequences in this sample translate to the same CDR3. CDR3 residues: CASSSRPDSYEQYF. The CDR3 DNA follows: TGCGCCAGCAGCTCCCGCCCGGACAGCTACGAGCAGTACTTC. The chain couples TRBV5-1 to TRBJ2-7, with a possible D match to TRBD1 (6 bases). Trimming left V 3 bases short and J 3 bases short, with 13 bases between. CDR3 length: 14 amino acids. Germline V gene lookup returns CDR1 SGHRS and CDR2 YFSETQ.

The rearrangement uses TRBV5-1 and TRBJ2-2, with 7 bases matching TRBD2. Looked up from germline, CDR1 is SGHRS and CDR2 is YFSETQ. There are 16 residues in the CDR3. Germline trimming cut 4 bases from V and 5 bases from J; bases unmatched to any gene: 11. In DNA, the CDR3 is TGCGCCAGCAGCCCCTCCCTAGCGGAGGGTACCGGGGAGCTGTTTTTT. Translated: CASSPSLAEGTGELFF.

J is TRBJ2-7 and V is TRBV6-1; 7 nucleotides line up with TRBD1. This CDR3 has 14 residues. The trim removed 4 bases at V and 7 bases at J, leaving 10 bases unmatched. CDR1 is MNHNS and CDR2 is SASEGT in the germline V gene. The CDR3 reads CASSAIQGTGEQYF. The CDR3 DNA is TGTGCCAGCAGTGCAATACAGGGGACCGGAGAGCAGTACTTC.

The genes are TRBV5-4 and TRBJ2-1; D perhaps matches TRBD1 (5 bases). V lost 1 base, J lost 7 bases, and 15 bases lay in between. Germline V gene sequence: CDR1 SGHNT, CDR2 YYREEE (reference sequence). There are 15 residues in the CDR3. The DNA for the CDR3 is TGTGCCAGCAGCTTGTTTCCAGGGCCTGGAAATGAGCAGTTCTTC. Its protein is CASSLFPGPGNEQFF. The variable domain in full, with the rest retrieved from reference TRBV5-4 and TRBJ2-1, is ETGVTQSPTHLIKTRGQQVTLRCSSQSGHNTVSWYQQALGQGPQFIFQYYREEENGRGNFPPRFSGLQFPNYSSELNVNALELDDSALYLCASSLFPGPGNEQFFGPGTRLTVL.

In this sample, this clone turned up a few times. Other DNA sequences within the sample encode an identical CDR3. In nucleotides, the CDR3 is TGCAGTGCTAGTAGGGTAACTGAAGCTTTCTTT. It codes for CSASRVTEAFF. The rearrangement uses TRBV20-1 and TRBJ1-1, with D unclear. The CDR3 sequence is 11 residues long. Trimming took off 3 bases at V and 5 bases at J, with 7 bases between the two ends. The germline V gene has CDR1 DFQATT and CDR2 SNEGSKA (reference sequence).

There are a few counts of this clone. The V call is TRBV28, the J call TRBJ2-1; no definite D call. V dropped 7 bases and J dropped 0 bases, with 4 bases sitting between them. This CDR3 is built from 12 residues. Germline CDR1 and CDR2: MDHEN and SYDVKM. The CDR3 sequence is CASTGSYNEQFF. In nucleotides, the CDR3 is TGTGCCAGCACCGGCTCCTACAATGAGCAGTTCTTC.

V usage is TRBV28 and J usage is TRBJ1-3, with 9 nucleotides matching TRBD1. Trimming at V came to 2 bases and at J to 3 bases, leaving 5 bases not matched to a gene. The germline gives CDR1 MDHEN, CDR2 SYDVKM. The CDR3 consists of 16 residues. CDR3 amino acids: CASSLTGQGSGNTIYF. In DNA, the CDR3 is TGTGCCAGCAGTTTAACAGGACAGGGGAGTGGAAACACCATATATTTT.

The chain joins TRBV18 to TRBJ2-1, with TRBD2 matching over 8 bases. V trimming: 9 bases; J trimming: 2 bases; junction bases outside the gene matches: 6. The CDR3 covers 14 residues. The V gene's germline CDR1 is KGHSH and CDR2 LQKENI. The DNA of the CDR3 is TGTGCCAGTAAAGCGGGAGTTCCCTACAATGAGCAGTTCTTC. Its translation is CASKAGVPYNEQFF.

V is TRBV19 and J is TRBJ2-1, with no clear D. With 3 bases removed from V and 4 bases from J, the gap between germline ends came to 13 bases. The CDR3 is 15 residues long. Germline V gene lookup returns CDR1 LNHDA and CDR2 SQIVND (reference sequence). CDR3 residues: CASSMRTLRYNEQFF. Here the CDR3 DNA reads TGTGCCAGTAGTATGCGAACTCTCAGATACAATGAGCAGTTCTTC.

A remark on this clone: A much larger clone sits a single nucleotide away, making a read error possible. In the same sample, other DNA sequences code for this CDR3. The chain carries TRBV9 and TRBJ2-7; 9 nucleotides match TRBD1. The CDR3 has 14 amino acids. Trimming at V came to 4 bases and at J to 0 bases, leaving 2 bases not matched to a gene. Germline V gives CDR1 SGDLS, CDR2 YYNGEE. CDR3 coding DNA: TGTGCCAGCAGCCCGACAGGGGGCTCCTACGAGCAGTACTTC. The encoded protein is CASSPTGGSYEQYF.